These 19 T cell receptor beta chains were sequenced from one sample in a study of CD8+CD57+ T cells in acquired aplastic anemia. Genomic DNA acted as the template from which TCR beta VDJ combination and CDR3 sequence profiling were carried out. One entry per CDR3 protein, called by TCRdb with MiXCR from the reads. The table includes 150,000 to 200,000 distinct CDR3 sequences, around 45% detected once. Sequenced sample: sorted CD4+, CD8+, or CD8+CD57+ T cells (not recorded which) from PBMCs. These receptors all come from a human donor in good health.

There are many counts of this clonotype. The chain is built from TRBV2 and TRBJ1-1; possibly TRBD1 for D (5 bases). V was pared by 3 bases and J by 3 bases, with 11 bases between. Germline CDR1 is SNHLY and CDR2 is FYNNEI. CDR3 length: 14 amino acids. The CDR3 DNA reads TGTGCCAGCAGTGAGCTCAGGGTACACACTGAAGCTTTCTTT. It codes for CASSELRVHTEAFF.

There are a few counts of this clonotype. CDR3 sequence reads: CASSPPSLPDTQYF. The CDR3 coding sequence is TGTGCCAGCTCACCCCCTTCTTTACCAGATACGCAGTATTTT. The rearrangement joins TRBV18 to TRBJ2-3, with D uncertain. This CDR3 has 14 amino acids. V shed 3 bases and J shed 4 bases, with 11 bases lying between them. Germline loops: CDR1 KGHSH, CDR2 LQKENI. Together with reference TRBV18 and TRBJ2-3, the CDR3 gives the full variable domain: NAGVMQNPRHLVRRRGQEARLRCSPMKGHSHVYWYRQLPEEGLKFMVYLQKENIIDESGMPKERFSAEFPKEGPSILRIQQVVRGDSAAYFCASSPPSLPDTQYFGPGTRLTVL.

The gene calls are TRBV9 and TRBJ2-3, with D uncertain. V was shortened by 0 bases and J by 3 bases, with 11 bases between the two germline ends. The CDR3 runs 15 residues. Germline values: CDR1 SGDLS, CDR2 YYNGEE. CDR3 bases: TGTGCCAGCAGCGTAGTTTCAGGTGTAACAGATACGCAGTATTTT. This translates into CASSVVSGVTDTQYF.

The chain carries TRBV18 and TRBJ1-5; TRBD1 matches 12 bases. Looked up from germline, CDR1 is KGHSH and CDR2 is LQKENI. The CDR3 is made up of 17 amino acids. V dropped 2 bases and J dropped 0; count of bases not matched to a gene: 2. The CDR3 loop is CASSPGTGGPSNQPQHF. The CDR3 DNA reads TGTGCCAGCTCACCAGGGACAGGGGGCCCTAGCAATCAGCCCCAGCATTTT.

This clonotype has ten or more counts. This chain uses TRBV6-4 with TRBJ1-1, with 9 bases lining up with TRBD1. The CDR3 runs 14 residues. Unmatched junction bases numbered 3, after V lost 6 bases and J lost 1 base. Germline loops: CDR1 MRHNA, CDR2 SNTAGT. The CDR3: CASRRTGENTEAFF. For the CDR3, the DNA is TGTGCCAGCAGACGGACAGGGGAGAACACTGAAGCTTTCTTT.

The V gene is TRBV7-3, the J gene TRBJ2-3, with 9 bases that match TRBD2. CDR1 SGHTA and CDR2 FQGTGA come from the germline V gene. V dropped 4 bases and J dropped 4; count of bases not matched to a gene: 6. CDR3 length: 15 residues. The CDR3 spells CASSSGTSRADTQYF. In nucleotides, the CDR3 is TGTGCCAGCAGCTCCGGGACTAGCAGGGCAGATACGCAGTATTTT.

V is TRBV4-2 and J is TRBJ2-1; D is possibly TRBD1 (5 bases). The V gene lost 4 bases and the J gene lost 4 bases, with 29 bases spanning the gap. The CDR3 length is 20 residues. Germline lookup yields CDR1 LGHNA and CDR2 YNFKEQ. CDR3 sequence (DNA): TGTGCCAGCAGCCTCAGGGCCCAAACCTCTATCGTCCCGCTGTACAATGAGCAGTTCTTC. This translates into CASSLRAQTSIVPLYNEQFF.

J is TRBJ1-2 and V is TRBV10-3; D is unresolved. V lost 5 bases to trimming and J lost 7 bases, with 14 bases between them. The CDR3 totals 13 residues. Germline V lookup: CDR1 ENHRY, CDR2 SYGVKD. The CDR3 sequence is CAISTDNNGGYTF. The DNA for the CDR3 is TGTGCCATCAGTACCGACAATAACGGTGGCTACACCTTC.

This clonotype came up a few times. CDR3 in amino acids: CASSEPQVLYGYTF. The DNA for the CDR3 is TGTGCCAGCAGTGAACCCCAGGTCCTCTATGGCTACACCTTC. This sequence joins TRBV25-1 and TRBJ1-2; D gene unclear. The CDR3 consists of 14 residues. V was pared by 2 bases and J by 4 bases, with 11 bases between. The germline V gene has CDR1 MGHDK and CDR2 SYGVNS.

At least ten counts were recorded for this clonotype. The chain employs TRBV11-2 and TRBJ1-4, with 9 bases lining up with TRBD1. Germline CDR1 SGHAT, CDR2 FQNNGV. V trimming: 5 bases; J trimming: 7 bases; junction bases outside the gene matches: 8. The CDR3 extends over 15 amino acids. The CDR3 spells CASSLGQGLGEKLFF. CDR3 DNA: TGTGCCAGCAGCCTGGGACAGGGACTCGGTGAAAAACTGTTTTTT.

The V call is TRBV25-1, the J call TRBJ1-3; D might be TRBD1 (5 bases). The CDR3 is 14 amino acids. The V gene lost 2 bases and the J gene lost 3 bases, with 8 bases spanning the gap. The germline CDR1 and CDR2 sequences are MGHDK and SYGVNS. The CDR3 reads CASSERGFGNTIYF. CDR3 DNA: TGTGCCAGCAGTGAAAGGGGATTTGGAAACACCATATATTTT.

Notes on this clonotype: Since a much larger clone is just one base distant, this may be a read error. This chain connects TRBV12-3 or TRBV12-4 to TRBJ1-1, with D unresolved. The CDR3 extends over 16 amino acids. CDR3 loop: CTSSLNRWGENTEAFF. DNA for the CDR3: TGTACCAGCAGTTTAAATAGGTGGGGAGAGAACACTGAAGCTTTCTTT.

The V call is TRBV11-2, the J call TRBJ2-2, with D unresolved. Germline V lookup: CDR1 SGHAT, CDR2 FQNNGV. Trimming cost V 0 bases and J 4 bases, with 12 bases left between them. The CDR3 length is 16 residues. In DNA form, the CDR3 reads TGTGCCAGCAGCTTAGATCTAAAGACCGGCACCGGGGAGCTGTTTTTT. Translated, it gives CASSLDLKTGTGELFF.

This clonotype has just a few counts. In DNA, the CDR3 is TGCAGTGCTAAAGTAGGGGTTGATGGCTACACCTTC. Protein product: CSAKVGVDGYTF. The chain employs TRBV20-1 and TRBJ1-2, with D possibly TRBD1 on 5 matching bases. V was pared by 4 bases and J by 6 bases, with 12 bases between. The CDR3 length is 12 residues. Germline V gives CDR1 DFQATT, CDR2 SNEGSKA (reference sequence).

This clonotype has a count of ten or more. The V and J genes are TRBV28 and TRBJ1-2; no definite D call. The CDR3 runs 11 residues. Germline CDR1 and CDR2: MDHEN and SYDVKM. The V end was cut by 3 bases, the J end by 8 bases, with 7 bases between. In DNA form, the CDR3 reads TGTGCCAGCAGTTTGAGGAGAGGCTACACCTTC. Protein: CASSLRRGYTF.

This sequence joins TRBV5-4 and TRBJ2-7, with TRBD2 matching over 7 bases. J lost 2 bases, V lost 4 bases, and 6 bases had no gene match. The CDR3 has 14 residues. Germline V CDR1 and CDR2: SGHNT, YYREEE (reference sequence). CDR3 in amino acids: CASSLKTSTYEQYF. CDR3 in DNA: TGTGCCAGCAGCCTTAAGACTAGCACCTACGAGCAGTACTTC. Complete variable domain (other parts from reference TRBV5-4 and TRBJ2-7): ETGVTQSPTHLIKTRGQQVTLRCSSQSGHNTVSWYQQALGQGPQFIFQYYREEENGRGNFPPRFSGLQFPNYSSELNVNALELDDSALYLCASSLKTSTYEQYFGPGTRLTVT.

The V call is TRBV19, the J call TRBJ1-6; a possible D gene is TRBD1 (6 bases). The CDR3 length is 17 residues. V lost 1 base to trimming and J lost 4 bases, with 14 bases between them. Germline values: CDR1 LNHDA, CDR2 SQIVND (reference sequence). The CDR3 spells CASSIVGGDTYNSPLHF. The DNA of the CDR3 is TGTGCCAGTAGTATAGTAGGAGGGGACACTTATAATTCACCCCTCCACTTT.

The chain is built from TRBV13 and TRBJ2-1; D is undetermined. The V end lost 5 bases, the J end lost 5 bases, and 7 bases lay between the germline ends. Germline V lookup: CDR1 PRHDT, CDR2 FYEKMQ (reference sequence). CDR3 length equals 12 residues. CDR3 bases: TGTGCCAGCAGCCGGAAAGACAATGAGCAGTTCTTC. The encoded protein is CASSRKDNEQFF.

V gene TRBV7-9 combines with J gene TRBJ1-2; TRBD1 agrees at 8 bases. Losses at the gene ends were 5 bases for V and 6 bases for J; bases not matched to a gene: 8. Germline lookup yields CDR1 SEHNR and CDR2 FQNEAQ (reference sequence). The CDR3 has 14 residues. The CDR3 loop is CASSTQQGANGYTF. CDR3 bases: TGTGCCAGCAGCACCCAGCAGGGGGCCAATGGCTACACCTTC.